This T cell receptor (beta chain) is drawn from a study of T cell repertoires in cytomegalovirus infection. Losses at the gene ends were 5 bases for V and 2 bases for J; bases not matched to a gene: 4. Germline V gene lookup returns CDR1 SGHKS and CDR2 YYEKEE (reference sequence). This CDR3 comprises 14 residues. This clonotype was observed a handful of times. TCRdb ran MiXCR on the reads and lists one entry per CDR3 protein. The sample has approximately 400,000 distinct CDR3 sequences, approximately 31% seen once. The source is a human donor in good health (CMV status not recorded). Some clones in this sample may be carry-over from other donors' samples. The sequenced sample was PBMCs. V usage is TRBV5-5 and J usage is TRBJ2-7; 10 bases match TRBD2. CDR3: CASRASGGTYEQYF. The DNA of the CDR3 is TGTGCCAGCAGAGCTAGCGGGGGAACCTACGAGCAGTACTTC. The full variable domain, in which reference TRBV5-5 and TRBJ2-7 provide the parts outside the CDR3, is DAGVTQSPTHLIKTRGQQVTLRCSPISGHKSVSWYQQVLGQGPQFIFQYYEKEERGRGNFPDRFSARQFPNYSSELNVNALLLGDSALYLCASRASGGTYEQYFGPGTRLTVT.